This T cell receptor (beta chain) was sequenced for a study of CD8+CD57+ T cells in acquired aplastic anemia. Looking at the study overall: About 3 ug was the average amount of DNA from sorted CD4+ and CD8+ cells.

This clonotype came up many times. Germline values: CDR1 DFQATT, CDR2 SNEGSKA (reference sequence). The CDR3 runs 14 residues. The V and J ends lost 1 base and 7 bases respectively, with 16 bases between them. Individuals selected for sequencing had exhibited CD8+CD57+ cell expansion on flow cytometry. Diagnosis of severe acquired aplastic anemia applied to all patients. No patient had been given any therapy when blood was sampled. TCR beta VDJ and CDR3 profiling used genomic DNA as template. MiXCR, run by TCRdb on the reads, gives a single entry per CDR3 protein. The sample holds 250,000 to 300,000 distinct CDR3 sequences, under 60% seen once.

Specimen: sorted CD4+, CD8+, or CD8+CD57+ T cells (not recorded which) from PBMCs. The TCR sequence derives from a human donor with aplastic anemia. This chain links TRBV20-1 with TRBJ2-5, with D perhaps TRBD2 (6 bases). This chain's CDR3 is CSARAGGSQGTQYF. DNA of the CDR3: TGCAGTGCTAGAGCAGGAGGGTCGCAGGGGACCCAGTACTTC.